Included here is one TCR beta chain sequence, with context. This specimen belongs to a study of blood T cell repertoires in COVID-19. In the study overall: PBMCs, B-cell-depleted T cells, or T cells provided the cDNA or gDNA that made up the material.

The assay was immunoSEQ multiplex PCR, and TCRdb's table has in-frame clones only and misses some. Of some 210,000 clones listed, roughly four fifths are singletons. The germline gives CDR1 DFQATT, CDR2 SNEGSKA (reference sequence). The CDR3 has 16 amino acids. V lost 3 bases to trimming and J lost 5 bases; unmatched junction nucleotides: 8. The TCR originated in a woman aged 35 to 49 with acute or convalescent COVID-19. The J gene is TRBJ2-1, the V gene TRBV20-1; 12 bases match TRBD2. Sequencing used peripheral blood. The CDR3 spells CSASGQGLAGNNEQFF. The CDR3 coding sequence is TGCAGTGCTAGTGGACAAGGACTAGCGGGGAACAATGAGCAGTTCTTC.